This T cell receptor beta chain derives from a study of OX40 agonist ivuxolimab in advanced cancers. Turning to the study itself: The study gave patients intravenous ivuxolimab at 0.01 to 10 mg/kg every 2 weeks. Study results and limitations: Both CD4+ and CD8+ T cell populations in blood had undergone clonal expansion by week 6 at 0.1 to 3.0 mg/kg.

This clone was found a few times. Its antigen is not known. Assay: immunoSEQ multiplex PCR; the TCRdb copy retains only in-frame clones and omits some. The table lists nearly 60,000 clones, roughly four fifths of them singletons. At cycle 4 day 1, cycle 7 day 1, and baseline, blood was sampled. The V gene end was trimmed by 2 bases and the J gene end by 5 bases; junction bases not matched to a gene: 8. The germline gives CDR1 MNHEY, CDR2 SVGAGI. This CDR3 is 15 amino acids long. The sequence came from an adult with an advanced solid tumor such as melanoma, head and neck, liver or kidney cancer. The chain joins TRBV6-5 to TRBJ1-2; 7 bases align to TRBD1. This sample comprised CD4+ or CD8+ T cells sorted from blood, obtained in a trial of the OX40 agonist ivuxolimab. The CDR3 region has the DNA TGTGCCAGCAGTTACAAGACAGGGAATGGTTATGGCTACACCTTC. Amino acids: CASSYKTGNGYGYTF.